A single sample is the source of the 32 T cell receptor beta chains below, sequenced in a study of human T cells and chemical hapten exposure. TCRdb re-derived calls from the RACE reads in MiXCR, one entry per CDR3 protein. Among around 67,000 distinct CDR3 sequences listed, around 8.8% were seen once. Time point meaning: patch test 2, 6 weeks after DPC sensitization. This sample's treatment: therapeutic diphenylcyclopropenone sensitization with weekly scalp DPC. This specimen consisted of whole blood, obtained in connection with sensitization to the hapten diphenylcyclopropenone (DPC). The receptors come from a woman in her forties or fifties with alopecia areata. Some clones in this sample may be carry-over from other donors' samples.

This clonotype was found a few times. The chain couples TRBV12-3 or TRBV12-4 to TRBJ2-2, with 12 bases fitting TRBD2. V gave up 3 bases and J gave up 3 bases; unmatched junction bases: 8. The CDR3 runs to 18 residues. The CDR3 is CASSFKGLAGWYTGELFF. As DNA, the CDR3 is TGTGCCAGCAGTTTCAAAGGACTAGCGGGGTGGTACACCGGGGAGCTGTTTTTT.

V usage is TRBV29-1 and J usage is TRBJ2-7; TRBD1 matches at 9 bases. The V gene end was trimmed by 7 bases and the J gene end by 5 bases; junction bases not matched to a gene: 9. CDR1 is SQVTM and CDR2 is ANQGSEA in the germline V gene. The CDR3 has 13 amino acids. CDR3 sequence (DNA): TGCAGCGCCCCGGGACAGGGCGGCAACGAGCAGTACTTC. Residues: CSAPGQGGNEQYF.

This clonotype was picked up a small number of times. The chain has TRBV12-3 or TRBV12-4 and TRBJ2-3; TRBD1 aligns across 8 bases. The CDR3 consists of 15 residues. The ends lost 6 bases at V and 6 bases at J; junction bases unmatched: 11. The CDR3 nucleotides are TGTGCCAGCAGAAGACAGGGGTGGGGCTCGGATACGCAGTATTTT. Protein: CASRRQGWGSDTQYF.

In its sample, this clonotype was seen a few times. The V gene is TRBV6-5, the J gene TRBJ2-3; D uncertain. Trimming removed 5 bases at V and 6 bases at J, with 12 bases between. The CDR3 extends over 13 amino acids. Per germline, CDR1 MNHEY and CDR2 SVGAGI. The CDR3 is CASSPSGSDTQYF. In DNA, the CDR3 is TGTGCCAGCAGTCCCTCTGGATCCGATACGCAGTATTTT.

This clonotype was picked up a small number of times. The CDR3 loop reads CASRQGAGELFF. In DNA form, the CDR3 reads TGTGCCAGCAGACAGGGGGCCGGGGAGCTGTTTTTT. The V and J genes are TRBV6-2 or TRBV6-3 and TRBJ2-2; 8 positions match TRBD1. Germline CDR1 is MNHEY and CDR2 is SVGEGT. V was pared by 6 bases and J by 6 bases, with 0 bases of the junction left unmatched. The CDR3 runs to 12 residues.

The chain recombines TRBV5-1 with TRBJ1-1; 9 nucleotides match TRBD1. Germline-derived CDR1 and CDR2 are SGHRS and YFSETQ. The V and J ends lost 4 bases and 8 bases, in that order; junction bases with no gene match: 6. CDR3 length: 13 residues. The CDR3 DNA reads TGCGCCAGCAGCAACGGGACAGGGAGAGAAGCTTTCTTT. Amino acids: CASSNGTGREAFF.

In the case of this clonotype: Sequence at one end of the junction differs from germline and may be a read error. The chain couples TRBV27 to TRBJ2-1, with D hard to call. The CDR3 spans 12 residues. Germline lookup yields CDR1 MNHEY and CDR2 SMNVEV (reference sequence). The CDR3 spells CASSPVGNEQLF. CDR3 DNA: TGTGCCAGCAGTCCCGTGGGCAATGAGCAGTTATTC.

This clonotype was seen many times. This CDR3 is CASSLSRAPNTEAFF. The CDR3, as DNA: TGTGCCAGCAGCTTATCCAGGGCGCCGAACACTGAAGCTTTCTTT. The rearrangement joins TRBV7-2 to TRBJ1-1; D is possibly TRBD1 (5 bases). This CDR3 has 15 amino acids. Trimming removed 2 bases at V and 1 base at J, with 11 bases between. Germline CDR1 SGHTA, CDR2 FQGNSA.

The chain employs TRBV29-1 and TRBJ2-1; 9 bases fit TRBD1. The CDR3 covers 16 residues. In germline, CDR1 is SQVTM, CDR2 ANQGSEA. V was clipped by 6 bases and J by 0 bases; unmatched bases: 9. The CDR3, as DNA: TGCAGCGTGGGGACAGGGCACTCGAGCTCCTACAATGAGCAGTTCTTC. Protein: CSVGTGHSSSYNEQFF.

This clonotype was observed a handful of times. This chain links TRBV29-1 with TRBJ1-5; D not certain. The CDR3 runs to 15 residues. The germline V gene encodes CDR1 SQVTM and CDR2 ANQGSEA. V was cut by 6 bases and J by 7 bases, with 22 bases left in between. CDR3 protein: CSVSHSIRNDQPQHF. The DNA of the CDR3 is TGCAGCGTCTCCCACAGCATACGTAATGACCAGCCCCAGCATTTT.

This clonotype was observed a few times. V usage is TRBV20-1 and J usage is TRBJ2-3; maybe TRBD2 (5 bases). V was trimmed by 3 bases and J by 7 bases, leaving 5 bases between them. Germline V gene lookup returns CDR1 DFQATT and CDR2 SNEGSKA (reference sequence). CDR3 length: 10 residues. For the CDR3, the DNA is TGCAGTGCTAGGACTAATACGCAGTATTTT. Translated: CSARTNTQYF.

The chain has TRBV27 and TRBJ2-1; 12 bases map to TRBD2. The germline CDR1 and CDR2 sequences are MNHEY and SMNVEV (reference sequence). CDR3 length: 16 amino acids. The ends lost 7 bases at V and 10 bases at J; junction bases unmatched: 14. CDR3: CASTVRSLAGGGEQFF. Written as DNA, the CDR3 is TGTGCCAGCACTGTACGGAGTCTAGCGGGAGGGGGGGAGCAGTTCTTC.

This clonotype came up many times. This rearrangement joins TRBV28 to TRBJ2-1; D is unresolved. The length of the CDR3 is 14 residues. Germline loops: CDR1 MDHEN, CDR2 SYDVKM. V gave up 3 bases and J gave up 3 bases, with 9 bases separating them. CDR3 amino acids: CASSLVRLYNEQFF. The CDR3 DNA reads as TGTGCCAGCAGTTTGGTACGCCTCTACAATGAGCAGTTCTTC. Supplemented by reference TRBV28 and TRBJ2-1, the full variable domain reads DVKVTQSSRYLVKRTGEKVFLECVQDMDHENMFWYRQDPGLGLRLIYFSYDVKMKEKGDIPEGYSVSREKKERFSLILESASTNQTSMYLCASSLVRLYNEQFFGPGTRLTVL.

CDR3 amino acids: CASSQRSFGEQFF. In DNA, the CDR3 is TGTGCCAGCAGTCAAAGGAGTTTTGGTGAGCAGTTCTTC. The chain joins TRBV7-9 to TRBJ2-1, with no clear D. The CDR3 totals 13 residues. V lost 6 bases, J lost 9 bases, and 15 bases lay in between. Germline assignment: CDR1 SEHNR and CDR2 FQNEAQ (reference sequence).

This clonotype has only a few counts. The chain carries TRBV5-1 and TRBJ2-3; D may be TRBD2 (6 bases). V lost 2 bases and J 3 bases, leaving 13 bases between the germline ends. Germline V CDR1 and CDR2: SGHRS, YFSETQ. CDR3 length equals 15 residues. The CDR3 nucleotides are TGCGCCAGCAGCTTTACGGGGGAGAAAACAGATACGCAGTATTTT. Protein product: CASSFTGEKTDTQYF.

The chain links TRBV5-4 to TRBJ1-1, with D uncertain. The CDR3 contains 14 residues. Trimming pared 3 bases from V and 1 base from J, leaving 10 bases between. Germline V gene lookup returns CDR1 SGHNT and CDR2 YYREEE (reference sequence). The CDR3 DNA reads TGTGCCAGCAGCTCCAGCCTCTGGAACACTGAAGCTTTCTTT. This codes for CASSSSLWNTEAFF.

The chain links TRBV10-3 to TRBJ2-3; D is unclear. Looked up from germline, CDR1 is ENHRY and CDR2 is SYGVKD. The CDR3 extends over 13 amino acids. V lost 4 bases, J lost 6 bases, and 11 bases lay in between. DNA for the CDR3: TGTGCCATCAGTGCTACAAGTTCGGATACGCAGTATTTT. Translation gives CAISATSSDTQYF.

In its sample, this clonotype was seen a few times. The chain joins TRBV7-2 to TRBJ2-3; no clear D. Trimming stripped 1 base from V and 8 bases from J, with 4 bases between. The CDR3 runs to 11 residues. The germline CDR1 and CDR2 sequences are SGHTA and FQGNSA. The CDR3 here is CASSLVLTQYF. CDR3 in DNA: TGTGCCAGCAGCTTAGTGCTTACGCAGTATTTT.

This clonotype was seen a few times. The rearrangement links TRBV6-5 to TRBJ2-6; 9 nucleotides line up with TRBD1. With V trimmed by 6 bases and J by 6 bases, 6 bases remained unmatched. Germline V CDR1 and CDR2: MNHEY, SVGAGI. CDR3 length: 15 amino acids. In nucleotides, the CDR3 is TGTGCCAGCAGGACAGGGGGTATGGAGGCCAACGTCCTGACTTTC. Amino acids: CASRTGGMEANVLTF.

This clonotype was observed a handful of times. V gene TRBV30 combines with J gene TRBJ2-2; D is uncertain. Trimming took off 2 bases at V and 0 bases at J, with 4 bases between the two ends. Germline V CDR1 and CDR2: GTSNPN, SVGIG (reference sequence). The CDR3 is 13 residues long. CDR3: CAWSPPNTGELFF. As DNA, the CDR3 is TGTGCCTGGAGTCCTCCGAACACCGGGGAGCTGTTTTTT.

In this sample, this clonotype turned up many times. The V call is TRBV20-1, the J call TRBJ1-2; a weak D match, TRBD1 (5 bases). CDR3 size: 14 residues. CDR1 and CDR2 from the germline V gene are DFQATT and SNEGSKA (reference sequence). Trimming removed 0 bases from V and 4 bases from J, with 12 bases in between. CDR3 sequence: CSARDPGQVYGYTF. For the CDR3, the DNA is TGCAGTGCTAGAGATCCAGGGCAGGTCTATGGCTACACCTTC.

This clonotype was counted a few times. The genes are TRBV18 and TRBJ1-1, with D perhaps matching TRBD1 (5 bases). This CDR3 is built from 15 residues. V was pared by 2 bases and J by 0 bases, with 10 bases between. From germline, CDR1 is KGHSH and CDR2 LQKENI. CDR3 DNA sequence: TGTGCCAGCTCACCATGGGGGTCGCTGAACACTGAAGCTTTCTTT. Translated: CASSPWGSLNTEAFF. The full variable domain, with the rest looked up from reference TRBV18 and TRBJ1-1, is NAGVMQNPRHLVRRRGQEARLRCSPMKGHSHVYWYRQLPEEGLKFMVYLQKENIIDESGMPKERFSAEFPKEGPSILRIQQVVRGDSAAYFCASSPWGSLNTEAFFGQGTRLTVV.

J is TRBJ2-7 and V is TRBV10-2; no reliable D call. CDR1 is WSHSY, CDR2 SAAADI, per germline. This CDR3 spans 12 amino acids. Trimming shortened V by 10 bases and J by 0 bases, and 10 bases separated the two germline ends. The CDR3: CATRISSYEQYF. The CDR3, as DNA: TGCGCCACCCGGATTAGCTCCTACGAGCAGTACTTC.

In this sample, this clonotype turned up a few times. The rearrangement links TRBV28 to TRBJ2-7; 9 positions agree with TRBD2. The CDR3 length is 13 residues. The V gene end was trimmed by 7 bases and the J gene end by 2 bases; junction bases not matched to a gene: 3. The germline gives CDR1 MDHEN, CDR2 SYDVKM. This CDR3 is CASTLAGPYEQYF. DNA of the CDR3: TGTGCCAGCACCCTAGCGGGGCCCTACGAGCAGTACTTC. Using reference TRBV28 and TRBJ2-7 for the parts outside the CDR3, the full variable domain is DVKVTQSSRYLVKRTGEKVFLECVQDMDHENMFWYRQDPGLGLRLIYFSYDVKMKEKGDIPEGYSVSREKKERFSLILESASTNQTSMYLCASTLAGPYEQYFGPGTRLTVT.

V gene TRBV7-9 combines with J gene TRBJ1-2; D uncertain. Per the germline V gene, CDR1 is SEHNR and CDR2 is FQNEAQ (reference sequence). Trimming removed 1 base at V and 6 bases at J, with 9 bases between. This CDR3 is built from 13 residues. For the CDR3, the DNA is TGTGCCAGCAGCTTAGTAATTGGAAATGGCTACACCTTC. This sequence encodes CASSLVIGNGYTF.

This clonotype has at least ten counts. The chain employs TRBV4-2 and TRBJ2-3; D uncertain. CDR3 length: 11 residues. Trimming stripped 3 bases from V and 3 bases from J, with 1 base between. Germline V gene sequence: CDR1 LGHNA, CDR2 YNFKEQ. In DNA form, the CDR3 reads TGTGCCAGCAGCCAGACAGATACGCAGTATTTT. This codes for CASSQTDTQYF.

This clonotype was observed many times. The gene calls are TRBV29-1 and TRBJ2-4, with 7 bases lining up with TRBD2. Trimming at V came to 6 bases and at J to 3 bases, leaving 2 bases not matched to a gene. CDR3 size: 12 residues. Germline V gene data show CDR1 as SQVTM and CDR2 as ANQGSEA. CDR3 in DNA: TGCAGCGTCCGGGACTACAAAAACATTCAGTACTTC. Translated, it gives CSVRDYKNIQYF. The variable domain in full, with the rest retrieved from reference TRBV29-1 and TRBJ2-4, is SAVISQKPSRDICQRGTSLTIQCQVDSQVTMMFWYRQQPGQSLTLIATANQGSEATYESGFVIDKFPISRPNLTFSTLTVSNMSPEDSSIYLCSVRDYKNIQYFGAGTRLSVL.

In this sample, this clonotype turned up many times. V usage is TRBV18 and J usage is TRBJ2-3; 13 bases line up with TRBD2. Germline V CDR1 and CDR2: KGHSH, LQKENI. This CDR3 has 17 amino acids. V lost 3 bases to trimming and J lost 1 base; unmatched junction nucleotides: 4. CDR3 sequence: CASSPRLAGGGTDTQYF. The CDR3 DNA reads TGTGCCAGCTCACCGCGACTAGCGGGGGGTGGCACAGATACGCAGTATTTT.

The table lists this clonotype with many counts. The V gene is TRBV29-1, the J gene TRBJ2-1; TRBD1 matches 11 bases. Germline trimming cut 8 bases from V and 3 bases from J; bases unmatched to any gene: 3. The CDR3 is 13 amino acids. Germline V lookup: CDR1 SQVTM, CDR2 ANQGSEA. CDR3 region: CSLGTGGYNEQFF. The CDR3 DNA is TGCAGCCTAGGGACAGGGGGCTACAATGAGCAGTTCTTC.

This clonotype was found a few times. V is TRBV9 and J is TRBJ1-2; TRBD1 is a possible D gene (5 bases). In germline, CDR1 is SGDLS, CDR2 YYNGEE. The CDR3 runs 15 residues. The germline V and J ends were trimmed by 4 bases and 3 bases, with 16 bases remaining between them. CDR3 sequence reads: CASSTERGVDYGYTF. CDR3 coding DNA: TGTGCCAGCAGCACAGAGCGGGGGGTGGACTATGGCTACACCTTC. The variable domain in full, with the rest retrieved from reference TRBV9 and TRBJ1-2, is DSGVTQTPKHLITATGQRVTLRCSPRSGDLSVYWYQQSLDQGLQFLIQYYNGEERAKGNILERFSAQQFPDLHSELNLSSLELGDSALYFCASSTERGVDYGYTFGSGTRLTVV.

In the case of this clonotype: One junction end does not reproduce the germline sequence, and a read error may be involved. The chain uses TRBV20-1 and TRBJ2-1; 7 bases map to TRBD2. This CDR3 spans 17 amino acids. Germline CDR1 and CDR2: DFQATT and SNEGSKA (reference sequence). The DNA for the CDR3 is TGCAGTGCTAGATCCCTGCCTAGCGGCCGCTCCTACAATGTGCAGTTCTTC. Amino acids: CSARSLPSGRSYNVQFF.

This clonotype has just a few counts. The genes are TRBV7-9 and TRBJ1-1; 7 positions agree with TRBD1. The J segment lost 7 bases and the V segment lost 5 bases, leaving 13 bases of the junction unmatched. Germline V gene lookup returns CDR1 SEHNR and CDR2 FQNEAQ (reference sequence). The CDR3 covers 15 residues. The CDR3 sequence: CASSPHRLDRDEAFF. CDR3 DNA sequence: TGTGCCAGCAGCCCCCACCGGCTAGACAGGGATGAAGCTTTCTTT.